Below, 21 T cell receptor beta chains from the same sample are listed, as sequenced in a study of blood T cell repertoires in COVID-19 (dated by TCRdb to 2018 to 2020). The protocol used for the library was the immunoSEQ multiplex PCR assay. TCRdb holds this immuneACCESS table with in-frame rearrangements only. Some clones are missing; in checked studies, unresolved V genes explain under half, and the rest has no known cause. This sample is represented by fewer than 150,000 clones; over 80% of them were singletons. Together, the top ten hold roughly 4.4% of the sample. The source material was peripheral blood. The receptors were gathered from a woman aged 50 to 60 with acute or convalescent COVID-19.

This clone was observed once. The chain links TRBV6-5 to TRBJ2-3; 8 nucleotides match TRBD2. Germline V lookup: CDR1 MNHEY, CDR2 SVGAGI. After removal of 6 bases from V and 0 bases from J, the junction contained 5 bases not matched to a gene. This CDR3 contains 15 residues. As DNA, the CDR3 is TGTGCCAGCAGGCGGGGGGAGACTAGCACAGATACGCAGTATTTT. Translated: CASRRGETSTDTQYF.

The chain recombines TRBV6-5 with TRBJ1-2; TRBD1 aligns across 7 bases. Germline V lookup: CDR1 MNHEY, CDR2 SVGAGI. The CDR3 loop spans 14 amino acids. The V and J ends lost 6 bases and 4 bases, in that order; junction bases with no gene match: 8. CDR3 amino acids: CASSEGNRGYGYTF. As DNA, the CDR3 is TGTGCCAGCAGCGAGGGCAACAGGGGCTATGGCTACACCTTC.

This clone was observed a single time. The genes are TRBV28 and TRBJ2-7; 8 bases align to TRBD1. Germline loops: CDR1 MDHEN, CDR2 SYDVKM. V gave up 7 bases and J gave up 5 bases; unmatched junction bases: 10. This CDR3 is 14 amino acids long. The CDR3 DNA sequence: TGTGCCAGCACCTCATGGACAGGGTCGCACGAGCAGTACTTC. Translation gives CASTSWTGSHEQYF.

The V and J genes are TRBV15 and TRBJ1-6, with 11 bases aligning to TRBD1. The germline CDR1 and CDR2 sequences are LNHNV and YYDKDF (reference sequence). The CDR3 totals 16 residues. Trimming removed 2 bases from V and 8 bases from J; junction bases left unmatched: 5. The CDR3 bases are TGTGCCACCAGCAGAACTTGGACAGGGGGCGATTCACCCCTCCACTTT. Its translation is CATSRTWTGGDSPLHF.

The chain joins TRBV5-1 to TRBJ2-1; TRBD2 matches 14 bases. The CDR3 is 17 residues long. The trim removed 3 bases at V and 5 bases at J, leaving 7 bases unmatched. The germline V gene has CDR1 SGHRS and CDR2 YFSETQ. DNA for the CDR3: TGCGCCAGCAGCTCCCGGACTAGCGGGGGGATAAACAATGAGCAGTTCTTC. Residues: CASSSRTSGGINNEQFF.

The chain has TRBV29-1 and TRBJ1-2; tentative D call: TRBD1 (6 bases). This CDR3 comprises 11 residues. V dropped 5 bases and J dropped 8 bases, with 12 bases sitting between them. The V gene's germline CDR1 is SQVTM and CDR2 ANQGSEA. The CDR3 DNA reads TGCAGCGTTTTAAAGGGGGACGGCTACACCTTC. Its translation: CSVLKGDGYTF.

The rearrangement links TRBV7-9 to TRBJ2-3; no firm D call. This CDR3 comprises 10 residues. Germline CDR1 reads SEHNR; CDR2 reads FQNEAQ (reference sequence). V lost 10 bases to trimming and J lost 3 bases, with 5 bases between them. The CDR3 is CATLTDTQYF. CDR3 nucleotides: TGTGCCACCCTAACAGATACGCAGTATTTT.

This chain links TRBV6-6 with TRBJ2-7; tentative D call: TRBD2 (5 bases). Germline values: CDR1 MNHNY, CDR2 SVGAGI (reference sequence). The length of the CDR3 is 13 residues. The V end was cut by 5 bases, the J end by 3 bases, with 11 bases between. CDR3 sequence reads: CASSKRMYYEQYF. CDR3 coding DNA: TGTGCCAGCAGTAAGCGGATGTACTACGAGCAGTACTTC.

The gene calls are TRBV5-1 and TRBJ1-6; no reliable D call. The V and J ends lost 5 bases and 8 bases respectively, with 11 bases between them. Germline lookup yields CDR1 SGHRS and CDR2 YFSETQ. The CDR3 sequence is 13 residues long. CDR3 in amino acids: CASRQVSDSPLHF. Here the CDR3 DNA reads TGCGCCAGCAGGCAGGTCTCGGATTCACCCCTCCACTTT.

CDR3 bases: TGTGCCAGCAGCGGGGCATTACAAACTAACTATGGCTACACCTTC. Translated, it gives CASSGALQTNYGYTF. The chain is built from TRBV9 and TRBJ1-2, with D uncertain. The germline V gene encodes CDR1 SGDLS and CDR2 YYNGEE. Between the trimmed V and J ends, which lost 3 bases and 0 bases, there was a span of 12 bases. CDR3 length: 15 residues.

The CDR3 reads CASSPGGAGLLTDTQYF. DNA for the CDR3: TGTGCCAGCAGTCCGGGGGGGGCGGGCCTACTCACAGATACGCAGTATTTT. The V gene is TRBV28, the J gene TRBJ2-3, with 8 positions matching TRBD2. The CDR3 sequence is 17 residues long. J gave up 2 bases and V 5 bases, and 12 bases lay outside the gene matches. Germline lookup yields CDR1 MDHEN and CDR2 SYDVKM.

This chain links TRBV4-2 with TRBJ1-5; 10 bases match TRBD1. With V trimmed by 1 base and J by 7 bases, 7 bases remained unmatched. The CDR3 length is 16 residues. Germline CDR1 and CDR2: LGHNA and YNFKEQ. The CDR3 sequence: CASSQGNRDRGQPQHF. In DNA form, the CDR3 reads TGTGCCAGCAGCCAAGGAAACCGGGACAGGGGACAGCCCCAGCATTTT.

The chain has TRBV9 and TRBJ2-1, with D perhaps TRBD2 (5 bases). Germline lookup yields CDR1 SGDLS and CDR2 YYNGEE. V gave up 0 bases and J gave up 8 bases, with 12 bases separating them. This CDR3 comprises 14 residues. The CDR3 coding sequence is TGTGCCAGCAGCGTAGTGCAGGAGGTAGATGAGCAGTTCTTC. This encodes CASSVVQEVDEQFF.

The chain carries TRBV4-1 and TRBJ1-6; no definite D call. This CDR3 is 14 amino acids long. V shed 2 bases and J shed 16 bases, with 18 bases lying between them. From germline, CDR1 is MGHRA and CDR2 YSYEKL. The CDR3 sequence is CASSQQLSSGALHF. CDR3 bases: TGCGCCAGCAGCCAACAACTCTCCAGCGGTGCGCTCCACTTT.

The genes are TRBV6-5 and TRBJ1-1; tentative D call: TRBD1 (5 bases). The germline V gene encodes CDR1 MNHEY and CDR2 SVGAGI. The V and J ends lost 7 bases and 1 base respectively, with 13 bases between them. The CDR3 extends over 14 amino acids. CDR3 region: CASTRGTANTEAFF. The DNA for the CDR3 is TGTGCCAGCACACGGGGGACGGCGAACACTGAAGCTTTCTTT.

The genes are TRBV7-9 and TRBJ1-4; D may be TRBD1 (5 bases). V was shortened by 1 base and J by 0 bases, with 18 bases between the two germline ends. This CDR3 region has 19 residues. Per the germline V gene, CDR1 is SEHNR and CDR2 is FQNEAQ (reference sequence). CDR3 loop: CASSLGTGDRRATNEKLFF. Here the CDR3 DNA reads TGTGCCAGCAGCTTAGGTACGGGGGACCGTAGAGCAACTAATGAAAAACTGTTTTTT.

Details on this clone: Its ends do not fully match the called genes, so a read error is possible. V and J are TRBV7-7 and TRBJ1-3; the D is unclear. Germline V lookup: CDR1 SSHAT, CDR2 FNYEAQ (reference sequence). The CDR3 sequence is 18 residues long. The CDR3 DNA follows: TGTGCTAGCAGCTTAAGCGAGGGCAGATCGGAAGCTGGAAACACCATATATTTT. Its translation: CASSLSEGRSEAGNTIYF. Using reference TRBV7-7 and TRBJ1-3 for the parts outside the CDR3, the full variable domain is GAGVSQSPRYKVTKRGQDVTLRCDPISSHATLYWYQQALGQGPEFLTYFNYEAQPDKSGLPSDRFSAERPEGSISTLTIQRTEQRDSAMYRCASSLSEGRSEAGNTIYFGEGSWLTVV.

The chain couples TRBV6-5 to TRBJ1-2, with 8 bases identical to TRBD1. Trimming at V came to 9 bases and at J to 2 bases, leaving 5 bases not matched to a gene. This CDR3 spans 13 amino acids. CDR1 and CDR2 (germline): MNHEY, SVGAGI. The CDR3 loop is CASQRQGNYGYTF. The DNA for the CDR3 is TGTGCCAGTCAGCGACAGGGGAACTATGGCTACACCTTC.

This chain's CDR3 is CASSQDTRIYEQYF. The CDR3 coding sequence is TGTGCCAGCAGCCAAGATACTAGGATTTACGAGCAGTACTTC. The J gene is TRBJ2-7, the V gene TRBV14; D perhaps matches TRBD2 (5 bases). This CDR3 is 14 amino acids long. V dropped 0 bases and J dropped 4 bases, with 10 bases sitting between them. The germline CDR1 and CDR2 sequences are SGHDN and FVKESK.

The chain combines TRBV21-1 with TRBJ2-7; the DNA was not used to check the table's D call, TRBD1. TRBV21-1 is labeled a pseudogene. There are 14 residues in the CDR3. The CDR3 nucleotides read TGTGCCAGCAGCTCCCCGGACAGGGTGGGGGAGCAGTACTTC. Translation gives CASSSPDRVGEQYF.

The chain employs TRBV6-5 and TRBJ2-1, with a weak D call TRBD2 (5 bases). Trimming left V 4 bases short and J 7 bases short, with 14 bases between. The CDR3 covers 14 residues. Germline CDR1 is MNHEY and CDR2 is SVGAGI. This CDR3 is CASSFSSRGNEQFF. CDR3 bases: TGTGCCAGCAGTTTCTCATCAAGAGGGAATGAGCAGTTCTTC.